Listed here are 31 T cell receptor beta chains from one sample, sequenced in a study of cytomegalovirus exposure and HLA in healthy donors (dated by TCRdb to the late 2010s). Libraries were constructed by the immunoSEQ multiplex PCR assay. For the multiplex PCR, a mixture combining 60 forward primers for TCR Vbeta segments and 13 reverse primers for TCR Jbeta segments was used. TCRdb obtained this table from immuneACCESS and retained in-frame rearrangements with V and J assigned. These tables miss some clones; where compared with another copy, unresolved V genes account for less than half of the shortfall, and the remainder is unexplained. The sample table records 110,000 or so clones; roughly 80% of these occur just once. The ten largest clones capture roughly 4.5% of the sample. The sequenced material came from PBMCs. The receptors come from a man aged 45-65 years in good health and CMV-seropositive.

V gene TRBV19 combines with J gene TRBJ2-6; perhaps TRBD1 as D (5 bases). The germline CDR1 and CDR2 sequences are LNHDA and SQIVND (reference sequence). The CDR3 is 14 amino acids. V was clipped by 2 bases and J by 12 bases, with 14 bases between them. CDR3 in amino acids: CASSISGFARVLTF. DNA of the CDR3: TGTGCCAGTAGTATATCAGGGTTTGCCCGCGTCCTGACTTTC. Filled out from reference TRBV19 and TRBJ2-6, the complete variable domain reads DGGITQSPKYLFRKEGQNVTLSCEQNLNHDAMYWYRQDPGQGLRLIYYSQIVNDFQKGDIAEGYSVSREKKESFPLTVTSAQKNPTAFYLCASSISGFARVLTFGAGSRLTVL.

The V and J genes are TRBV2 and TRBJ2-5; 16 positions agree with TRBD2. Trimming took 3 bases from V and 5 from J; bases not matched to a gene: 6. The CDR3 runs 17 residues. Germline CDR1 SNHLY, CDR2 FYNNEI. Written as DNA, the CDR3 is TGTGCCAGCAGTGATGGGACTAGCGGGGGGGCCGGGGAGACCCAGTACTTC. Its protein is CASSDGTSGGAGETQYF.

The rearrangement uses TRBV19 and TRBJ2-1, with TRBD2 matching over 10 bases. This CDR3 has 13 residues. Germline CDR1 and CDR2: LNHDA and SQIVND (reference sequence). Trimming removed 5 bases from V and 7 bases from J; junction bases left unmatched: 2. CDR3 DNA sequence: TGTGCCAGTAGTCCGGGACTAGCGAATGAGCAGTTCTTC. Amino acid sequence: CASSPGLANEQFF.

Regarding this clone: The DNA is omitted, as the CDR3 cannot be located on it reliably, and the CDR3 follows TCRdb's listing. The CDR3 is CASTSGGTGLGREPQHF. The chain carries TRBV19 and TRBJ1-5. The CDR3 region is 17 residues in length, termini included. Germline V gene sequence: CDR1 LNHDA, CDR2 SQIVND (reference sequence).

The V gene is TRBV5-4, the J gene TRBJ1-1; D is unclear. Germline values: CDR1 SGHNT, CDR2 YYREEE (reference sequence). V was pared by 1 base and J by 6 bases, with 10 bases between. The CDR3 length is 13 residues. The CDR3 sequence is CASSLNRESEAFF. CDR3 bases: TGTGCCAGCAGCTTGAACCGGGAGTCTGAAGCTTTCTTT. Full variable domain (remainder filled in from reference TRBV5-4 and TRBJ1-1): ETGVTQSPTHLIKTRGQQVTLRCSSQSGHNTVSWYQQALGQGPQFIFQYYREEENGRGNFPPRFSGLQFPNYSSELNVNALELDDSALYLCASSLNRESEAFFGQGTRLTVV.

V usage is TRBV14 and J usage is TRBJ2-3, with 16 bases identical to TRBD2. This CDR3 is 18 amino acids long. Per germline, CDR1 SGHDN and CDR2 FVKESK. Losses at the gene ends were 4 bases for V and 6 bases for J; bases not matched to a gene: 10. CDR3 in amino acids: CASSRGTSGRALSDTQYF. The CDR3 coding sequence is TGTGCCAGCAGCCGTGGGACTAGCGGGAGGGCCTTGTCGGATACGCAGTATTTT.

This clone was picked up one time. This chain uses TRBV5-1 with TRBJ1-1, with 7 bases aligning to TRBD1. The CDR3 runs 15 residues. The germline V gene has CDR1 SGHRS and CDR2 YFSETQ. Losses at the gene ends were 0 bases for V and 2 bases for J; bases not matched to a gene: 4. CDR3 nucleotide sequence: TGCGCCAGCAGCTTGGCTGGGGACAGAAACACTGAAGCTTTCTTT. Translated, it gives CASSLAGDRNTEAFF.

J is TRBJ2-7 and V is TRBV6-1; D uncertain. Germline V gene lookup returns CDR1 MNHNS and CDR2 SASEGT. The V end lost 7 bases, the J end lost 2 bases, and 9 bases lay between the germline ends. The CDR3 has 12 amino acids. The CDR3 bases are TGTGCCAGCAACTCAGGTCCCTACGAGCAGTACTTC. Protein product: CASNSGPYEQYF.

The rearrangement links TRBV2 to TRBJ1-2, with 8 bases aligning to TRBD1. Germline CDR1 is SNHLY and CDR2 is FYNNEI. The CDR3 runs 13 residues. V was pared by 6 bases and J by 8 bases, with 8 bases of the junction left unmatched. The DNA of the CDR3 is TGTGCCAGCAGCATTGACAGGGGTCAGGGCTACACCTTC. It specifies CASSIDRGQGYTF.

The rearrangement uses TRBV7-9 and TRBJ1-1; D may be TRBD1 (6 bases). The CDR3 sequence is 16 residues long. The germline V gene encodes CDR1 SEHNR and CDR2 FQNEAQ (reference sequence). Deletions cut 4 bases from V and 3 bases from J, with 18 bases between. The CDR3 nucleotides are TGTGCCAGCAGCTGGGCATCGGGGGGCAAGGACACTGAAGCTTTCTTT. The encoded protein is CASSWASGGKDTEAFF.

The J gene is TRBJ1-3, the V gene TRBV19; TRBD1 aligns across 7 bases. The germline CDR1 and CDR2 sequences are LNHDA and SQIVND (reference sequence). This CDR3 region has 15 residues. J was trimmed by 4 bases and V by 4 bases; bases with no gene match: 7. The CDR3 DNA reads TGTGCCAGTAGTAATAGGGGGCATTCGGGAAACACCATATATTTT. Translation gives CASSNRGHSGNTIYF.

This chain links TRBV7-2 with TRBJ2-5, with 10 bases that match TRBD2. With V trimmed by 5 bases and J by 2 bases, 2 bases remained unmatched. The CDR3 consists of 14 residues. CDR1 SGHTA and CDR2 FQGNSA come from the germline V gene. CDR3 in DNA: TGTGCCAGCAGCATGACTAGCGGGCAAGAGACCCAGTACTTC. Translating gives CASSMTSGQETQYF.

The rearrangement joins TRBV11-2 to TRBJ2-3; D not resolved. V lost 4 bases to trimming and J lost 0 bases, with 8 bases between them. CDR3 length: 14 residues. CDR1 and CDR2 from the germline V gene are SGHAT and FQNNGV. The CDR3 DNA reads as TGTGCCAGCAGCTCCCCGACTAGCACAGATACGCAGTATTTT. This translates into CASSSPTSTDTQYF. The variable domain in full, completed from reference TRBV11-2 and TRBJ2-3, reads EAGVAQSPRYKIIEKRQSVAFWCNPISGHATLYWYQQILGQGPKLLIQFQNNGVVDDSQLPKDRFSAERLKGVDSTLKIQPAKLEDSAVYLCASSSPTSTDTQYFGPGTRLTVL.

This clone was detected ten times or more. The chain links TRBV11-1 to TRBJ1-1, with no clear D. With 5 bases removed from V and 3 bases from J, the gap between germline ends came to 13 bases. CDR3 size: 14 residues. The germline V gene has CDR1 SGHAT and CDR2 FQDESV (reference sequence). CDR3 in DNA: TGTGCCAGCAGCCCACGGCGGCTGGACACTGAAGCTTTCTTT. It yields the protein CASSPRRLDTEAFF.

The rearrangement uses TRBV18 and TRBJ2-1; perhaps TRBD2 as D (5 bases). CDR1 KGHSH and CDR2 LQKENI come from the germline V gene. The CDR3 is made up of 12 amino acids. The V gene lost 5 bases and the J gene lost 8 bases, with 10 bases spanning the gap. CDR3 loop: CASSYTSDEQFF. CDR3 bases: TGTGCCAGCTCATATACTAGTGATGAGCAGTTCTTC.

The gene calls are TRBV4-2 and TRBJ1-2; D is ambiguous. The germline CDR1 and CDR2 sequences are LGHNA and YNFKEQ. V was cut by 0 bases and J by 8 bases, with 13 bases left in between. The CDR3 has 14 amino acids. This chain's CDR3 is CASSQDRTSWGYTF. Written as DNA, the CDR3 is TGTGCCAGCAGCCAAGACAGAACCTCCTGGGGCTACACCTTC.

This clone appeared a few times. V usage is TRBV30 and J usage is TRBJ1-2; 8 bases match TRBD1. V shed 6 bases and J 3 bases; nucleotides not matched to a gene: 9. Germline V CDR1 and CDR2: GTSNPN, SVGIG (reference sequence). This CDR3 spans 14 amino acids. The CDR3 DNA reads as TGTGCCTGCCCGGCGGCAGGGGGCCACTATGGCTACACCTTC. It translates to CACPAAGGHYGYTF.

The rearrangement joins TRBV15 to TRBJ2-5; no clear D. The CDR3 is 14 residues long. Germline CDR1 is LNHNV and CDR2 is YYDKDF (reference sequence). V dropped 0 bases and J dropped 3 bases, with 8 bases sitting between them. This chain's CDR3 is CATSRDIEKETQYF. The CDR3 DNA reads TGTGCCACCAGCAGAGATATTGAGAAAGAGACCCAGTACTTC.

This chain links TRBV5-1 with TRBJ1-6; TRBD1 aligns across 10 bases. V lost 3 bases, J lost 7 bases, and 4 bases stayed unmatched. The CDR3 has 15 residues. Germline V gene data show CDR1 as SGHRS and CDR2 as YFSETQ. CDR3 DNA sequence: TGCGCCAGCAGCTGGTGGACAGGGGGAAATTCACCCCTCCACTTT. Its translation is CASSWWTGGNSPLHF.

V usage is TRBV9 and J usage is TRBJ2-3; a weak D match, TRBD1 (6 bases). CDR3 length equals 12 residues. V was trimmed by 4 bases and J by 6 bases, leaving 9 bases between them. Germline-derived CDR1 and CDR2 are SGDLS and YYNGEE. In DNA, the CDR3 is TGTGCCAGCAGCAGACAGGAGGATACGCAGTATTTT. Translation: CASSRQEDTQYF.

This rearrangement joins TRBV6-6 to TRBJ2-5, with a weak D call TRBD2 (6 bases). Looked up from germline, CDR1 is MNHNY and CDR2 is SVGAGI (reference sequence). CDR3 length: 11 amino acids. With 5 bases removed from V and 9 bases from J, the gap between germline ends came to 10 bases. CDR3 residues: CASSHTGAQYF. The CDR3 DNA sequence: TGTGCCAGCAGTCACACGGGGGCCCAGTACTTC.

V and J are TRBV5-1 and TRBJ2-5; D is possibly TRBD1 (6 bases). The end of the DNA aligns better with TRBJ2-7, so the J call may be wrong. Per the germline V gene, CDR1 is SGHRS and CDR2 is YFSETQ. This CDR3 has 14 amino acids. The CDR3 loop reads CASSLAQGPYEQYF. The CDR3 DNA is TGCGCCAGCAGCTTGGCCCAGGGGCCCTACGAGCAGTACTTC.

This clone showed up just a few times. V is TRBV2 and J is TRBJ2-2; TRBD2 matches 12 bases. This CDR3 is built from 15 residues. V trimming: 6 bases; J trimming: 6 bases; junction bases outside the gene matches: 5. CDR1 is SNHLY, CDR2 FYNNEI, per germline. CDR3 region: CASRPSGGAAGELFF. CDR3 DNA sequence: TGTGCCAGCAGACCTAGCGGGGGGGCTGCCGGGGAGCTGTTTTTT.

The genes are TRBV19 and TRBJ1-5, with D possibly TRBD1 on 5 matching bases. CDR3 length: 16 amino acids. V lost 4 bases to trimming and J lost 1 base, with 14 bases between them. The germline CDR1 and CDR2 sequences are LNHDA and SQIVND (reference sequence). The CDR3 DNA is TGTGCCAGTAGTAGTCGGCAGGGAAGGAGCAATCAGCCCCAGCATTTT. The encoded protein is CASSSRQGRSNQPQHF.

The rearrangement joins TRBV30 to TRBJ1-5; D gene unclear. This CDR3 is built from 13 residues. V lost 5 bases and J lost 1, with 9 bases in between. The V gene's germline CDR1 is GTSNPN and CDR2 SVGIG (reference sequence). CDR3 in amino acids: CAWGLTSNQPQHF. The CDR3 coding sequence is TGTGCCTGGGGACTGACAAGCAATCAGCCCCAGCATTTT.

The chain joins TRBV7-9 to TRBJ2-5; maybe TRBD2 (6 bases). Between the trimmed V and J ends, which lost 5 bases and 4 bases, there was a span of 17 bases. The CDR3 is 15 amino acids. Looked up from germline, CDR1 is SEHNR and CDR2 is FQNEAQ (reference sequence). CDR3 amino acids: CASSPRLRGGETQYF. CDR3 DNA sequence: TGTGCCAGCAGCCCTCGTCTCCGGGGAGGAGAGACCCAGTACTTC.

V and J are TRBV7-2 and TRBJ2-1; perhaps TRBD1 as D (6 bases). The V gene's germline CDR1 is SGHTA and CDR2 FQGNSA. This CDR3 has 14 residues. The ends were cut back, 5 bases at V and 5 bases at J, with 13 bases in the middle. In DNA, the CDR3 is TGTGCCAGCAGCCTGAATAGACAGGACAATGAGCAGTTCTTC. This translates into CASSLNRQDNEQFF.

The CDR3 bases are TGTGCCACCCTAGGGGGGGCTAGCACCGGGGAGCTGTTTTTT. It encodes CATLGGASTGELFF. V and J are TRBV19 and TRBJ2-2; weak D call: TRBD2 (7 bases). The CDR3 length is 14 residues. V gave up 10 bases and J gave up 4 bases, with 16 bases separating them. Germline-derived CDR1 and CDR2 are LNHDA and SQIVND (reference sequence).

The sample holds a few counts of this clone. The rearrangement joins TRBV5-6 to TRBJ1-1; no reliable D call. V was trimmed by 3 bases and J by 1 base, leaving 13 bases between them. The V gene's germline CDR1 is SGHDT and CDR2 YYEEEE. This CDR3 has 15 amino acids. The DNA of the CDR3 is TGTGCCAGCAGCTCTTCTCCGACGGGGAACACTGAAGCTTTCTTT. It specifies CASSSSPTGNTEAFF. The complete variable domain, with remaining parts taken from reference TRBV5-6 and TRBJ1-1, reads DAGVTQSPTHLIKTRGQQVTLRCSPKSGHDTVSWYQQALGQGPQFIFQYYEEEERQRGNFPDRFSGHQFPNYSSELNVNALLLGDSALYLCASSSSPTGNTEAFFGQGTRLTVV.

V and J are TRBV7-8 and TRBJ2-2; TRBD2 aligns across 13 bases. Germline CDR1 is SGHVS and CDR2 is FQNEAQ. V was pared by 4 bases and J by 8 bases, with 10 bases of the junction left unmatched. CDR3 length: 17 amino acids. For the CDR3, the DNA is TGTGCCAGCAGCTCCGCCGGGACTAGCGGGATCACGGGGGAGCTGTTTTTT. It codes for CASSSAGTSGITGELFF. Full variable domain (rest looked up from reference TRBV7-8 and TRBJ2-2): GAGVSQSPRYKVAKRGQDVALRCDPISGHVSLFWYQQALGQGPEFLTYFQNEAQLDKSGLPSDRFFAERPEGSVSTLKIQRTQQEDSAVYLCASSSAGTSGITGELFFGEGSRLTVL.

This clone was seen a handful of times. The chain recombines TRBV9 with TRBJ1-1; D call uncertain. V was trimmed by 3 bases and J by 7 bases, leaving 13 bases between them. The length of the CDR3 is 13 residues. Germline CDR1 is SGDLS and CDR2 is YYNGEE. CDR3 nucleotides: TGTGCCAGCAGCGAGAGGGTTGACGGTGAAGCTTTCTTT. Protein product: CASSERVDGEAFF.